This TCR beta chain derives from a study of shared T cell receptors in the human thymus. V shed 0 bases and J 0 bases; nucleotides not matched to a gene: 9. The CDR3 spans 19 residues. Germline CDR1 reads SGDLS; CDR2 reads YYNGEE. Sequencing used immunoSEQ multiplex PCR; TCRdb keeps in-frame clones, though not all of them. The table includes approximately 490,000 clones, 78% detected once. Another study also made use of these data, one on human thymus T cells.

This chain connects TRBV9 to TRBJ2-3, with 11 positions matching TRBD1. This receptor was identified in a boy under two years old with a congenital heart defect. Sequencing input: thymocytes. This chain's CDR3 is CASSVEGGWDRGSTDTQYF. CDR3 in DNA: TGTGCCAGCAGCGTAGAGGGTGGGTGGGACAGGGGGAGCACAGATACGCAGTATTTT.